This T cell receptor beta chain was identified during a study of memory CD4+ T cells and cytomegalovirus serostatus. The sort gate was single viable CD3+CD4+CD8-CD45RO+ cells for memory CD4+ T cells. Here immunoSEQ multiplex PCR was the method, and the copy in TCRdb shows in-frame clones only, minus some. Altogether approximately 41,000 clones are present, over 65% being singletons, with the ten largest covering roughly 6.7%. The CDR3 has 14 residues. Germline CDR1 and CDR2: ENHRY and SYGVKD. Trimming at V came to 5 bases and at J to 3 bases, leaving 7 bases not matched to a gene. Sequencing was carried out using memory CD4+ T cells from blood. The chain recombines TRBV10-3 with TRBJ2-7; 7 bases line up with TRBD2. The receptor comes from an adult in good health and CMV-seronegative. The CDR3 region has the DNA TGTGCCATCAGTCTAAGGGACTACAACTACGAGCAGTACTTC. Protein sequence: CAISLRDYNYEQYF.